The clone carrying this T cell receptor beta chain appeared many times. TCRdb analysed the RT-PCR reads with MiXCR anew, one entry per CDR3 protein. This table holds fewer than 800,000 distinct CDR3 sequences, more than 13% found once. V shed 3 bases and J shed 3 bases, with 14 bases lying between them. Looked up from germline, CDR1 is SGHTA and CDR2 is FQGNSA. This CDR3 region has 15 residues. V is TRBV7-2 and J is TRBJ1-1; no reliable D call. This TCR came from a female donor in good health, serving as a healthy control. The sample was memory CD4+ T cells from blood. The CDR3 here is CASSFRGVEDTEAFF. The CDR3 nucleotides read TGTGCCAGCAGCTTCCGCGGGGTTGAGGACACTGAAGCTTTCTTT.